This entry lists 3 T cell receptor beta chains sequenced from one sample in a study of shared clonotypes between healthy human individuals (dated by TCRdb to 2018 to 2021). Libraries were made using the immunoSEQ multiplex PCR assay. Here the immuneACCESS table is served through TCRdb, limited to in-frame sequences with V and J called. Missing clones are a known gap in these copies; in checked studies unresolved V genes cover under half, and the rest lacks a known reason. The table for this sample lists a few hundred thousand clones; roughly four fifths of them were counted only once. The ten largest account for around 12% of the sample. Input material: PBMCs. The source of these receptors is a woman aged 35 to 49 in good health. Some clones in this sample may be carry-over from other donors' samples.

To note about this clone: The sample has other DNA sequences that encode this CDR3 too. This sequence joins TRBV5-1 and TRBJ2-3; TRBD2 aligns across 10 bases. The CDR3 consists of 15 residues. Germline CDR1 SGHRS, CDR2 YFSETQ. The J segment lost 0 bases and the V segment lost 4 bases, leaving 2 bases of the junction unmatched. CDR3 sequence (DNA): TGCGCCAGCAGCCCTAGCGGGAGTAGCACAGATACGCAGTATTTT. Translated: CASSPSGSSTDTQYF.

V usage is TRBV29-1 and J usage is TRBJ2-7, with D uncertain. This CDR3 spans 15 amino acids. Trimming pared 6 bases from V and 5 bases from J, leaving 23 bases between. From germline, CDR1 is SQVTM and CDR2 ANQGSEA. The CDR3 is CSVAAPGQNAHEQYF. The CDR3 nucleotides are TGCAGCGTCGCAGCTCCCGGCCAAAACGCCCACGAGCAGTACTTC.

On this clone: Other DNA sequences in the same sample also yield this CDR3. The chain links TRBV7-9 to TRBJ2-5; D gene uncertain. Trimming stripped 4 bases from V and 1 base from J, with 1 base between. The CDR3 has 11 residues. The V gene's germline CDR1 is SEHNR and CDR2 FQNEAQ (reference sequence). The CDR3 DNA reads TGTGCCAGCAGCTCCCAAGAGACCCAGTACTTC. It yields the protein CASSSQETQYF.